This section outlines one TCR beta chain sequence together with its context. These data belong to a study of blood T cell repertoires in COVID-19. On the study more broadly: Acute and convalescent COVID-19 specimens originated in the United States, Italy and Spain. T cells, B-cell-depleted T cells, or PBMCs provided the cDNA or gDNA that served as material.

The CDR3 is 13 amino acids. Germline CDR1 is GTSNPN and CDR2 is SVGIG (reference sequence). The ends lost 4 bases at V and 9 bases at J; junction bases unmatched: 9. Methods used by the authors: Reference gene primer amplification gave nucleated cell count estimates. The method was immunoSEQ multiplex PCR; TCRdb's version includes in-frame clones alone and lacks a portion of them. The V and J calls and the clone size are those of that table, but D and trimming were determined from the DNA. The repertoire holds approximately 220,000 clones, with more than 70% as singletons. Material for sequencing was peripheral blood. This sequence originates from a woman in her forties or fifties with acute or convalescent COVID-19. The chain uses TRBV30 and TRBJ2-1, with 7 bases identical to TRBD2. CDR3 in DNA: TGTGCCTGGACGGTGGGAGGGCCATCTGAGCAGTTCTTC. This translates into CAWTVGGPSEQFF.